This is a list of T cell receptor beta chains from one sample in a study of shared clonotypes between healthy human individuals. TCRdb keeps only in-frame clones here, not all; method: immunoSEQ multiplex PCR. The sample has roughly 500,000 clones; around 95% are singletons. Material for sequencing was naive CD4+ T cells sorted from blood. The receptors were sampled from a woman under 40 in good health. Each CDR3 is given with its conserved first and last residue. The order of the fields is CDR3 DNA, CDR3 protein, D gene, V gene, J gene. The D gene is left open where the match is weak.

DNA: TGTGCCAGCAGTTCGAGCGGGAGAGGAGACAATGAGCAGTTCTTC
CDR3: CASSSSGRGDNEQFF
D: TRBD2
V: TRBV28
J: TRBJ2-1

DNA: TGCGCCAGCGCACCAACGGACAAAAACATTCAGTACTTC
CDR3: CASAPTDKNIQYF
D: NA
V: TRBV5-1
J: TRBJ2-4

DNA: TGCGCCAGCAGCGAACTAGCGGGAGGACCCAATGAGCAGTTCTTC
CDR3: CASSELAGGPNEQFF
D: TRBD2
V: TRBV5-1
J: TRBJ2-1

DNA: TGTGCCAGCAGTCTCTCCAGCGCGAGCACAGATACGCAGTATTTT
CDR3: CASSLSSASTDTQYF
D: NA
V: TRBV7-9
J: TRBJ2-3

DNA: TGTGCCCATAGGGACGTAAGAGAACCGTCCGAGCAGTACTTC
CDR3: CAHRDVREPSEQYF
D: NA
V: TRBV10-3
J: TRBJ2-7

DNA: TGCGCCAGCAGCTTAACGACAGGGACGGCCAAAAACATTCAGTACTTC
CDR3: CASSLTTGTAKNIQYF
D: TRBD1
V: TRBV5-1
J: TRBJ2-4

DNA: TGTGCCATCTCAGCCCGCTCGGGCAGGAGGGCCTACGAGCAGTACTTC
CDR3: CAISARSGRRAYEQYF
D: NA
V: TRBV10-3
J: TRBJ2-7

DNA: TGTGCCAGCAGCTTGGGACTAGCGAGATTATCTGGCGAGCAGTACTTC
CDR3: CASSLGLARLSGEQYF
D: TRBD2
V: TRBV5-8
J: TRBJ2-7

DNA: TGTGCCACTGGGGAAAGCGTAAGACCCTACGAGCAGTACTTC
CDR3: CATGESVRPYEQYF
D: NA
V: TRBV27
J: TRBJ2-7

DNA: TGCGCCAGCAGCTTCGATATGAACACTGAAGCTTTCTTT
CDR3: CASSFDMNTEAFF
D: NA
V: TRBV5-1
J: TRBJ1-1

DNA: TGTGCCAGCAGTGAGGGGCCAACGTACAACATTCAGTACTTC
CDR3: CASSEGPTYNIQYF
D: NA
V: TRBV6-1
J: TRBJ2-4

DNA: TGCAGTGCTAGAGATCTCAGGGAGCAGTACTTC
CDR3: CSARDLREQYF
D: NA
V: TRBV20-1
J: TRBJ2-7

DNA: TGTGCCAGCAGTTTATGGTCTAGCGTTGGAGAGACCCAGTACTTC
CDR3: CASSLWSSVGETQYF
D: NA
V: TRBV28
J: TRBJ2-5

DNA: TGTGCCAGCGGGAAGGGAGATACGCAGTATTTT
CDR3: CASGKGDTQYF
D: NA
V: TRBV7-9
J: TRBJ2-3

DNA: TGTGCCAGCAGCTTCCGAGACAGGGGGTTGTCAAACCAGCAGTTCTTC
CDR3: CASSFRDRGLSNQQFF
D: TRBD1
V: TRBV5-4
J: TRBJ2-1

DNA: TGTGCCAGCAGACCCGGACCAGACTACGAGCAGTACTTC
CDR3: CASRPGPDYEQYF
D: NA
V: TRBV6-1
J: TRBJ2-7

DNA: TGTGCCAGTAGTATAGGGACAGCTTTCACTGAAGCTTTCTTT
CDR3: CASSIGTAFTEAFF
D: NA
V: TRBV19
J: TRBJ1-1

DNA: TGTGCCTGGAACAGACAGGAGATGAACACTGAAGCTTTCTTT
CDR3: CAWNRQEMNTEAFF
D: NA
V: TRBV30
J: TRBJ1-1

DNA: TGTGCCAGCAGGGCCGGGGGCTCTGGAAACACCATATATTTT
CDR3: CASRAGGSGNTIYF
D: NA
V: TRBV28
J: TRBJ1-3

DNA: TGTGCCAGCAGCCCAGTGACAAACGAGCAGTACTTC
CDR3: CASSPVTNEQYF
D: NA
V: TRBV11-3
J: TRBJ2-7

DNA: TGTGCCAGCAGTTCCCCCGCGGATTTGGGGCCCCAGCATTTT
CDR3: CASSSPADLGPQHF
D: NA
V: TRBV28
J: TRBJ1-5

DNA: TGTGCCAGCAGTTTAAAGGCCCCCGAGACCCAGTACTTC
CDR3: CASSLKAPETQYF
D: NA
V: TRBV28
J: TRBJ2-5

DNA: TGTGCCAGCAGCTTAGCGTCGATACGGGACAGGGGTTGGACTGAAGCTTTCTTT
CDR3: CASSLASIRDRGWTEAFF
D: TRBD1
V: TRBV7-9
J: TRBJ1-1

DNA: TGTGCCAGCAGTCCTCCTACGGGTGCGGGATTGGACTACGAGCAGTACTTC
CDR3: CASSPPTGAGLDYEQYF
D: NA
V: TRBV7-8
J: TRBJ2-7

DNA: TGTGCCAGCAGCCGCGATAACTATGGCTACACCTTC
CDR3: CASSRDNYGYTF
D: NA
V: TRBV7-9
J: TRBJ1-2

DNA: TGTGCCAGCAGTTTTTCGGCCGGGAACTGGGGTGGTGAGCAGTTCTTC
CDR3: CASSFSAGNWGGEQFF
D: NA
V: TRBV28
J: TRBJ2-1

DNA: TGTGCCTGGAGTGTATCGGGGGCGGGCTATGGCTACACCTTC
CDR3: CAWSVSGAGYGYTF
D: NA
V: TRBV30
J: TRBJ1-2

DNA: TGTGCCAGCAGTGAAGCGTTCGGGACAATTGCAGAGACCCAGTACTTC
CDR3: CASSEAFGTIAETQYF
D: NA
V: TRBV6-1
J: TRBJ2-5

DNA: TGTGCCAGCAGCCATCCCTTGAGGACAGGGAACATTCAGTACTTC
CDR3: CASSHPLRTGNIQYF
D: TRBD1
V: TRBV2
J: TRBJ2-4

DNA: TGCGCCAGCAGCCCAACCGGGACTAGTAACCTCGATGAGCAGTTCTTC
CDR3: CASSPTGTSNLDEQFF
D: TRBD2
V: TRBV5-1
J: TRBJ2-1

DNA: TGTGCCAGCCGAAGAGCCGGGGCCCGAAGGTTTGAAGCTTTCTTT
CDR3: CASRRAGARRFEAFF
D: NA
V: TRBV6-5
J: TRBJ1-1

DNA: TGTGCCAGCTCACCAACTCGGACTAGCGGGGGCTACGAGCAGTACTTC
CDR3: CASSPTRTSGGYEQYF
D: TRBD2
V: TRBV18
J: TRBJ2-7

DNA: TGTGCCAGCAGCTTACAACGATACGAGCAGTACTTC
CDR3: CASSLQRYEQYF
D: NA
V: TRBV7-9
J: TRBJ2-7

DNA: TGTGCCAGCAGTTACCGGGACAGCCAAGAGACCCAGTACTTC
CDR3: CASSYRDSQETQYF
D: TRBD1
V: TRBV6-5
J: TRBJ2-5

DNA: TGCGCCAGCAGCTTCCACGAACAAGAGACCCAGTACTTC
CDR3: CASSFHEQETQYF
D: NA
V: TRBV5-1
J: TRBJ2-5

DNA: TGTGCCAGCAGCTTAGAGGGGGGGAAGCGAACCAATGAGCAGTTCTTC
CDR3: CASSLEGGKRTNEQFF
D: TRBD2
V: TRBV11-3
J: TRBJ2-1

DNA: TGTGCCAGCTCACTAGGACAGCTAGAAGTAGAGACCCAGTACTTC
CDR3: CASSLGQLEVETQYF
D: NA
V: TRBV18
J: TRBJ2-5